The 10 T cell receptor beta chains below were found in one sample sequenced in a study of neurological immune-mediated disorders. MiXCR, run by TCRdb on the 5' RACE reads, gives a single entry per CDR3 protein. The sample lists 55,000 to 75,000 distinct CDR3 sequences; under 2.5% were seen once. The source material was PBMCs. All receptors derive from a man aged 50 or older with multiple sclerosis.

The chain has TRBV6-6 and TRBJ2-7; TRBD1 matches 8 bases. The germline CDR1 and CDR2 sequences are MNHNY and SVGAGI (reference sequence). J lost 1 base, V lost 3 bases, and 5 bases had no gene match. CDR3 size: 15 residues. The CDR3 nucleotides are TGTGCCAGCAGTTATGACAGGGGAGGATCCTACGAGCAGTACTTC. Protein: CASSYDRGGSYEQYF.

This clonotype was counted many times. The chain employs TRBV12-3 or TRBV12-4 and TRBJ1-5, with D possibly matching TRBD1 (6 bases). Trimming took off 6 bases at V and 5 bases at J, with 17 bases between the two ends. CDR3 size: 15 residues. This CDR3 is CASRPFGGVDQPQHF. The CDR3 nucleotides read TGTGCCAGCAGGCCTTTTGGGGGCGTGGATCAGCCCCAGCATTTT.

At least ten counts were recorded for this clonotype. This sequence joins TRBV5-6 and TRBJ2-5; TRBD2 agrees at 8 bases. CDR1 SGHDT and CDR2 YYEEEE come from the germline V gene. Germline trimming cut 0 bases from V and 4 bases from J; bases unmatched to any gene: 8. The CDR3 has 16 amino acids. The CDR3 DNA follows: TGTGCCAGCAGCTTGGAGCCAGCGGGGGAGGTAGAGACCCAGTACTTC. Its translation is CASSLEPAGEVETQYF. Full variable domain (missing parts from reference TRBV5-6 and TRBJ2-5): DAGVTQSPTHLIKTRGQQVTLRCSPKSGHDTVSWYQQALGQGPQFIFQYYEEEERQRGNFPDRFSGHQFPNYSSELNVNALLLGDSALYLCASSLEPAGEVETQYFGPGTRLLVL.

This clonotype was detected ten times or more. J is TRBJ2-7 and V is TRBV19, with D perhaps being TRBD1 or TRBD2 (5 bases each). The CDR3 is 14 amino acids. The germline V and J ends were trimmed by 7 bases and 2 bases, with 15 bases remaining between them. The germline CDR1 and CDR2 sequences are LNHDA and SQIVND (reference sequence). The CDR3 region is CASKPGRLAYEQYF. In DNA form, the CDR3 reads TGTGCCAGTAAACCGGGACGCCTGGCCTACGAGCAGTACTTC. Full variable domain (remainder filled in from reference TRBV19 and TRBJ2-7): DGGITQSPKYLFRKEGQNVTLSCEQNLNHDAMYWYRQDPGQGLRLIYYSQIVNDFQKGDIAEGYSVSREKKESFPLTVTSAQKNPTAFYLCASKPGRLAYEQYFGPGTRLTVT.

This clonotype was recorded at least ten times. This rearrangement joins TRBV29-1 to TRBJ1-2, with D tentatively TRBD1 (5 bases). The CDR3 has 13 residues. Per the germline V gene, CDR1 is SQVTM and CDR2 is ANQGSEA. The V end lost 6 bases, the J end lost 7 bases, and 18 bases lay between the germline ends. CDR3 DNA: TGCAGCGTCCGCACGGGGGGAATGGGTGGCTACACCTTC. Encoded protein: CSVRTGGMGGYTF.

This clonotype has ten or more counts. The J gene is TRBJ1-4, the V gene TRBV7-2, with unresolved D. The germline V gene encodes CDR1 SGHTA and CDR2 FQGNSA. Trimming cost V 1 base and J 3 bases, with 9 bases left between them. The CDR3 contains 15 residues. The CDR3 loop reads CASSLVPVPNEKLFF. The CDR3, as DNA: TGTGCCAGCAGCTTAGTCCCAGTCCCTAATGAAAAACTGTTTTTT.

This clonotype was picked up many times. The rearrangement links TRBV10-3 to TRBJ2-1; 10 bases align to TRBD1. The germline V gene has CDR1 ENHRY and CDR2 SYGVKD. The junction had 3 bases not matched to a gene; V was cut back by 5 bases and J by 2 bases. The CDR3 sequence is 15 residues long. DNA of the CDR3: TGTGCCATCAGTTGGGACAGGGGAGCCTACAATGAGCAGTTCTTC. It yields the protein CAISWDRGAYNEQFF.

This clonotype was recorded many times. The V and J genes are TRBV7-2 and TRBJ2-2; D gene unclear. The CDR3 is made up of 12 amino acids. Looked up from germline, CDR1 is SGHTA and CDR2 is FQGNSA. Trimming took off 2 bases at V and 7 bases at J, with 5 bases between the two ends. The CDR3 here is CASSLSHGELFF. In DNA form, the CDR3 reads TGTGCCAGCAGCTTATCCCACGGGGAGCTGTTTTTT.

This clonotype came up many times. This sequence joins TRBV12-3 or TRBV12-4 and TRBJ2-7, with D possibly being TRBD2 (5 bases). This CDR3 region has 14 residues. The ends were cut back, 6 bases at V and 2 bases at J, with 14 bases in the middle. This chain's CDR3 is CASRLGDTTYEQYF. CDR3 in DNA: TGTGCCAGCAGATTGGGAGACACGACCTACGAGCAGTACTTC.

At least ten counts were recorded for this clonotype. The chain combines TRBV20-1 with TRBJ2-2; D not resolved. This CDR3 has 14 residues. Germline V lookup: CDR1 DFQATT, CDR2 SNEGSKA (reference sequence). Trimming took 4 bases from V and 0 from J, leaving 9 bases between them. The CDR3 protein is CSATKHPNTGELFF. Here the CDR3 DNA reads TGCAGTGCTACGAAGCACCCGAACACCGGGGAGCTGTTTTTT.